The 26 T cell receptor beta chains presented below share a single source sample, sequenced in a study of T cell changes during pregnancy in multiple sclerosis. The protocol was immunoSEQ multiplex PCR, while the TCRdb copy is restricted to in-frame clones and leaves out a portion. The repertoire holds 15,000 to 20,000 clones, with about 87% as singletons. The starting material was CD8+ T cells from peripheral blood mononuclear cells, obtained after pregnancy. Source of these receptors: a female donor in good health, enrolled as a control in a pregnancy study.

This chain uses TRBV15 with TRBJ1-1; 7 nucleotides agree with TRBD1. After removal of 0 bases from V and 4 bases from J, the junction contained 2 bases not matched to a gene. CDR3 size: 14 residues. The germline gives CDR1 LNHNV, CDR2 YYDKDF (reference sequence). CDR3 bases: TGTGCCACCAGCAGAGACCACAGGGGCACTGAAGCTTTCTTT. It encodes CATSRDHRGTEAFF. The whole variable domain, filled in from reference TRBV15 and TRBJ1-1, reads DAMVIQNPRYQVTQFGKPVTLSCSQTLNHNVMYWYQQKSSQAPKLLFHYYDKDFNNEADTPDNFQSRRPNTSFCFLDIRSPGLGDTAMYLCATSRDHRGTEAFFGQGTRLTVV.

The V gene is TRBV6-5, the J gene TRBJ2-4; D possibly corresponds to TRBD2 (5 bases). Trimming took 2 bases from V and 7 from J, leaving 15 bases between them. CDR3 length equals 15 residues. Germline V gives CDR1 MNHEY, CDR2 SVGAGI. The DNA of the CDR3 is TGTGCCAGCAGTTACGCCGGACTTCCCTCTAACATTCAGTACTTC. It yields the protein CASSYAGLPSNIQYF.

The V gene is TRBV9, the J gene TRBJ2-7; D is possibly TRBD1 (6 bases). V was clipped by 0 bases and J by 0 bases, with 10 bases between them. This CDR3 spans 15 amino acids. Germline V gene sequence: CDR1 SGDLS, CDR2 YYNGEE. DNA of the CDR3: TGTGCCAGCAGCGTAGGTGGGGGCCTCTCCTACGAGCAGTACTTC. It yields the protein CASSVGGGLSYEQYF.

The chain couples TRBV7-8 to TRBJ2-7, with TRBD2 matching 12 bases. This CDR3 region has 15 residues. Trimming removed 6 bases from V and 1 base from J; junction bases left unmatched: 4. Germline values: CDR1 SGHVS, CDR2 FQNEAQ. This CDR3 is CASRSTSGGSYEQYF. The DNA of the CDR3 is TGTGCCAGCAGATCGACTAGCGGGGGATCCTACGAGCAGTACTTC.

This rearrangement joins TRBV7-2 to TRBJ2-1; D possibly corresponds to TRBD1 (6 bases). Trimming removed 3 bases from V and 0 bases from J, with 9 bases in between. Looked up from germline, CDR1 is SGHTA and CDR2 is FQGNSA. The CDR3 length is 15 residues. Here the CDR3 reads CASSLGHSSYNEQFF. The CDR3 nucleotides are TGTGCCAGCAGCTTGGGACACTCCTCCTACAATGAGCAGTTCTTC.

This clone was recorded only once. This rearrangement joins TRBV7-8 to TRBJ2-3, with 8 bases identical to TRBD2. The V segment lost 5 bases and the J segment 10 bases; nucleotides outside the gene matches: 8. There are 13 residues in the CDR3. Germline values: CDR1 SGHVS, CDR2 FQNEAQ. DNA for the CDR3: TGTGCCAGCAGCCTCGGGGGGGCCGAGGCGCAGTATTTT. Amino acids: CASSLGGAEAQYF. Drawing the rest from reference TRBV7-8 and TRBJ2-3, the complete variable domain is GAGVSQSPRYKVAKRGQDVALRCDPISGHVSLFWYQQALGQGPEFLTYFQNEAQLDKSGLPSDRFFAERPEGSVSTLKIQRTQQEDSAVYLCASSLGGAEAQYFGPGTRLTVL.

The DNA of the CDR3 is TGTGCCAGCACCAAGAGCGGGGAGCTGTTTTTT. Translation gives CASTKSGELFF. This sequence joins TRBV7-2 and TRBJ2-2, with D unresolved. The germline V gene has CDR1 SGHTA and CDR2 FQGNSA. V was trimmed by 7 bases and J by 7 bases, leaving 7 bases between them. This CDR3 spans 11 amino acids.

This clone came up once. This chain uses TRBV7-2 with TRBJ2-5, with TRBD2 identical over 8 bases. There are 15 residues in the CDR3. With V trimmed by 4 bases and J by 0 bases, 4 bases remained unmatched. Germline CDR1 reads SGHTA; CDR2 reads FQGNSA. The CDR3 bases are TGTGCCAGCAGCTCTCGGGAGGGACACCAAGAGACCCAGTACTTC. This gives the protein CASSSREGHQETQYF. Together with reference TRBV7-2 and TRBJ2-5, the CDR3 gives the full variable domain: GAGVSQSPSNKVTEKGKDVELRCDPISGHTALYWYRQSLGQGLEFLIYFQGNSAPDKSGLPSDRFSAERTGGSVSTLTIQRTQQEDSAVYLCASSSREGHQETQYFGPGTRLLVL.

V is TRBV18 and J is TRBJ2-7, with TRBD2 matching 9 bases. The ends lost 2 bases at V and 4 bases at J; junction bases unmatched: 12. The CDR3 length is 17 residues. CDR1 and CDR2 (germline): KGHSH, LQKENI. The CDR3 DNA reads TGTGCCAGCTCACCAATAAGTACCGGGACTAGCAAATACGAGCAGTACTTC. Its protein is CASSPISTGTSKYEQYF.

The rearrangement links TRBV27 to TRBJ1-2, with D perhaps TRBD1 (6 bases). The V gene lost 3 bases and the J gene lost 6 bases, with 17 bases spanning the gap. The CDR3 totals 15 residues. Germline V gene sequence: CDR1 MNHEY, CDR2 SMNVEV (reference sequence). Here the CDR3 DNA reads TGTGCCAGCAGTTTCTCCGCGACAGGTTGGAATGGCTACACCTTC. It translates to CASSFSATGWNGYTF.

The chain recombines TRBV29-1 with TRBJ2-3; 9 nucleotides agree with TRBD2. V was pared by 4 bases and J by 4 bases, with 9 bases of the junction left unmatched. From germline, CDR1 is SQVTM and CDR2 ANQGSEA. The CDR3 contains 15 residues. Here the CDR3 reads CSVAPPGLAADTQYF. The DNA for the CDR3 is TGCAGCGTTGCCCCTCCGGGACTAGCCGCAGATACGCAGTATTTT.

This clone was picked up one time. V gene TRBV12-5 combines with J gene TRBJ2-2; no reliable D call. Germline lookup yields CDR1 LGHNT and CDR2 FRNRAP. This CDR3 has 18 residues. The V end was cut by 0 bases, the J end by 5 bases, with 19 bases between. The CDR3 DNA sequence: TGTGCTAGTGGTTTGGTGCGTCAAAGCGCCGAAAGGACCGGGGAGCTGTTTTTT. It specifies CASGLVRQSAERTGELFF. The full variable domain, rest sourced from reference TRBV12-5 and TRBJ2-2, is DARVTQTPRHKVTEMGQEVTMRCQPILGHNTVFWYRQTMMQGLELLAYFRNRAPLDDSGMPKDRFSAEMPDATLATLKIQPSEPRDSAVYFCASGLVRQSAERTGELFFGEGSRLTVL.

The chain carries TRBV6-4 and TRBJ2-2; TRBD2 matches 7 bases. Germline trimming cut 4 bases from V and 4 bases from J; bases unmatched to any gene: 0. The germline CDR1 and CDR2 sequences are MRHNA and SNTAGT. The CDR3 has 13 residues. The CDR3 reads CASSGTSTGELFF. The CDR3 DNA reads TGTGCCAGCAGTGGGACTAGCACCGGGGAGCTGTTTTTT.

V and J are TRBV4-2 and TRBJ1-2; D gene uncertain. Trimming stripped 8 bases from V and 0 bases from J, with 16 bases between. The CDR3 has 15 amino acids. Germline CDR1 and CDR2: LGHNA and YNFKEQ. The CDR3: CASQYGEASNYGYTF. The CDR3 region has the DNA TGTGCCAGCCAATACGGGGAGGCGTCTAACTATGGCTACACCTTC.

This clone was observed once. The chain is built from TRBV9 and TRBJ2-7; 7 bases fit TRBD2. The CDR3 consists of 17 residues. V trimming: 3 bases; J trimming: 3 bases; junction bases outside the gene matches: 15. Per the germline V gene, CDR1 is SGDLS and CDR2 is YYNGEE. The CDR3 DNA reads TGTGCCAGCAGCGAGGGGTCGATGGGGGGGACCTACTACGAGCAGTACTTC. The encoded protein is CASSEGSMGGTYYEQYF. Looking up the rest from reference TRBV9 and TRBJ2-7 gives the full variable domain: DSGVTQTPKHLITATGQRVTLRCSPRSGDLSVYWYQQSLDQGLQFLIQYYNGEERAKGNILERFSAQQFPDLHSELNLSSLELGDSALYFCASSEGSMGGTYYEQYFGPGTRLTVT.

The chain joins TRBV4-1 to TRBJ2-3; TRBD2 agrees at 7 bases. This CDR3 has 16 amino acids. From germline, CDR1 is MGHRA and CDR2 YSYEKL. The V gene end was trimmed by 4 bases and the J gene end by 2 bases; junction bases not matched to a gene: 9. In nucleotides, the CDR3 is TGCGCCAGCAGCCGGGAGGGGAACACAGTCACAGATACGCAGTATTTT. Translating gives CASSREGNTVTDTQYF.

This clone was seen once. The chain combines TRBV4-2 with TRBJ2-1; TRBD2 matches 15 bases. The CDR3 runs to 22 residues. The germline V gene has CDR1 LGHNA and CDR2 YNFKEQ. The V and J ends lost 4 bases and 0 bases, in that order; junction bases with no gene match: 16. The chain's CDR3 is CASSPADPGLAGGAGSYNEQFF. DNA of the CDR3: TGTGCCAGCAGCCCAGCCGACCCGGGACTAGCGGGGGGCGCCGGCTCCTACAATGAGCAGTTCTTC.

The chain links TRBV4-2 to TRBJ2-5; possible D gene TRBD2, 7 bases. The germline CDR1 and CDR2 sequences are LGHNA and YNFKEQ. Deletions cut 1 base from V and 2 bases from J, with 11 bases between. This CDR3 has 15 amino acids. CDR3 DNA: TGTGCCAGCAGCCAAGCTAGGGGGGGGCAAGAGACCCAGTACTTC. It yields the protein CASSQARGGQETQYF.

The V gene is TRBV27, the J gene TRBJ1-2, with 9 bases aligning to TRBD1. Trimming removed 5 bases from V and 7 bases from J; junction bases left unmatched: 14. The CDR3 has 16 amino acids. Germline V gene data show CDR1 as MNHEY and CDR2 as SMNVEV (reference sequence). CDR3: CASSPEDRGSLGGYTF. CDR3 sequence (DNA): TGTGCCAGCAGTCCGGAGGACAGGGGATCGCTCGGTGGCTACACCTTC.

For the CDR3, the DNA is TGTGCCACCGCCAGACTAGCTGTATCAGCAGATACGCAGTATTTT. It codes for CATARLAVSADTQYF. This sequence joins TRBV7-6 and TRBJ2-3, with 7 nucleotides matching TRBD2. Germline loops: CDR1 SGHVS, CDR2 FNYEAQ. This CDR3 has 15 amino acids. The V segment lost 10 bases and the J segment 4 bases; nucleotides outside the gene matches: 14.

The chain joins TRBV5-4 to TRBJ1-1; 8 bases agree with TRBD1. The V gene's germline CDR1 is SGHNT and CDR2 YYREEE (reference sequence). V gave up 4 bases and J gave up 4 bases; unmatched junction bases: 12. This CDR3 contains 16 residues. CDR3 DNA sequence: TGTGCCAGCAGCCAAGATAGTCCAGGGGGCATCACTGAAGCTTTCTTT. Protein sequence: CASSQDSPGGITEAFF.

The chain links TRBV7-8 to TRBJ2-3; possibly TRBD1 for D (6 bases). The ends were cut back, 5 bases at V and 0 bases at J, with 18 bases in the middle. From germline, CDR1 is SGHVS and CDR2 FQNEAQ. CDR3 length: 17 residues. The CDR3 is CASSQYPRTVSTDTQYF. DNA of the CDR3: TGTGCCAGCAGCCAATATCCCCGGACAGTAAGCACAGATACGCAGTATTTT.

The chain employs TRBV27 and TRBJ1-1; TRBD1 aligns across 8 bases. V shed 3 bases and J 6 bases; nucleotides not matched to a gene: 3. CDR3 length: 13 residues. Germline values: CDR1 MNHEY, CDR2 SMNVEV (reference sequence). The CDR3 DNA is TGTGCCAGCAGTTTCCAGGGGGCCGCTGAAGCTTTCTTT. Translating it yields CASSFQGAAEAFF.

This chain links TRBV25-1 with TRBJ1-1; TRBD1 agrees at 11 bases. CDR3 length: 18 amino acids. Per germline, CDR1 MGHDK and CDR2 SYGVNS. J lost 4 bases, V lost 2 bases, and 12 bases had no gene match. For the CDR3, the DNA is TGTGCCAGCAGTGAACTCTTTGGACAGGGGGCTTCGGGCACTGAAGCTTTCTTT. Its translation is CASSELFGQGASGTEAFF.

This chain connects TRBV5-6 to TRBJ1-2; weak D call: TRBD1 (5 bases). The CDR3 runs to 15 residues. V shed 4 bases and J shed 6 bases, with 19 bases lying between them. Germline CDR1 is SGHDT and CDR2 is YYEEEE. CDR3 residues: CASSRSPDPGDGYTF. The CDR3 DNA reads TGTGCCAGCAGCCGAAGTCCGGATCCGGGGGATGGCTACACCTTC.

This chain uses TRBV13 with TRBJ2-5; D possibly corresponds to TRBD2 (7 bases). Judging by the DNA end, TRBJ2-7 fits better; the J call may be wrong. CDR1 is PRHDT, CDR2 FYEKMQ, per germline (reference sequence). The CDR3 spans 15 residues. The CDR3 sequence is CASSLTTGGRYEQYF. CDR3 nucleotide sequence: TGTGCCAGCAGCTTAACAACGGGGGGCCGCTACGAGCAGTACTTC.